The clone carrying this T cell receptor beta chain was seen only a few times. What it recognizes is unknown. Germline V gene lookup returns CDR1 SEHNR and CDR2 FQNEAQ (reference sequence). V lost 8 bases to trimming and J lost 1 base, with 20 bases between them. The CDR3 runs to 16 residues. This entry comes from a study of a mutant IDH1 vaccine in newly diagnosed glioma. The overall study: Patients in the study were vaccinated eight times, receiving shots in weeks 1, 3, 5, 7, 11, 15, 19 and 23. Commencement of vaccination occurred 4-6 weeks following radiotherapy alone, or concurrently with temozolomide cycles.

Produced via immunoSEQ multiplex PCR; TCRdb's table is partial and in-frame only. The repertoire holds roughly 60,000 clones, approximately 81% seen once, with about 4.1% in the top ten. Documented time point: week 23, last vaccination. Vaccinated patients received 300 ug of mutant IDH1 20-mer peptide per dose, with topical imiquimod. The origin of this receptor is a man under 40 with glioma. The source material was PBMCs, sampled from a glioma patient whose treatment included an IDH1 peptide vaccine. This rearrangement joins TRBV7-9 to TRBJ1-1, with D tentatively TRBD1 (5 bases). The CDR3 DNA is TGTGCCAGCGGACCGGTACAGCTTGGGGGGAACACTGAAGCTTTCTTT. This codes for CASGPVQLGGNTEAFF.